The 3 T cell receptor beta chains below come from one sample, sequenced in a study of T cell changes during pregnancy in multiple sclerosis. This table comes from immunoSEQ multiplex PCR, and its TCRdb copy is limited to in-frame clones, with some not included. Of some 49,000 clones listed, 90% are singletons. The sample consisted of peripheral blood, taken after pregnancy. These TCRs come from a female donor in good health, enrolled as a control in a pregnancy study.

The CDR3 protein is CASRPDTLSTDTQYF. The CDR3 bases are TGTGCCAGCAGGCCGGACACCCTCAGCACAGATACGCAGTATTTT. The gene calls are TRBV5-4 and TRBJ2-3; possible D gene TRBD1, 5 bases. The V gene's germline CDR1 is SGHNT and CDR2 YYREEE (reference sequence). V was shortened by 5 bases and J by 0 bases, with 13 bases between the two germline ends. The CDR3 spans 15 residues.

This rearrangement joins TRBV2 to TRBJ2-3; D is ambiguous. Between the trimmed V and J ends, which lost 3 bases and 2 bases, there was a span of 6 bases. This CDR3 comprises 13 residues. The germline V gene encodes CDR1 SNHLY and CDR2 FYNNEI. The CDR3 is CASSEAITDTQYF. The CDR3 DNA reads as TGTGCCAGCAGTGAGGCCATCACAGATACGCAGTATTTT. The entire variable domain, with the rest obtained from reference TRBV2 and TRBJ2-3, is as follows: EPEVTQTPSHQVTQMGQEVILRCVPISNHLYFYWYRQILGQKVEFLVSFYNNEISEKSEIFDDQFSVERPDGSNFTLKIRSTKLEDSAMYFCASSEAITDTQYFGPGTRLTVL.

This clone was seen once. V and J are TRBV5-6 and TRBJ2-7, with a weak D call TRBD2 (7 bases). The CDR3 is 12 amino acids. V lost 4 bases, J lost 6 bases, and 11 bases lay in between. Germline CDR1 SGHDT, CDR2 YYEEEE. The chain's CDR3 is CASSGRGSEQYF. Here the CDR3 DNA reads TGTGCCAGCAGCGGGAGGGGGTCCGAGCAGTACTTC. The variable domain in full, with the rest retrieved from reference TRBV5-6 and TRBJ2-7, is DAGVTQSPTHLIKTRGQQVTLRCSPKSGHDTVSWYQQALGQGPQFIFQYYEEEERQRGNFPDRFSGHQFPNYSSELNVNALLLGDSALYLCASSGRGSEQYFGPGTRLTVT.